What follows are 10 T cell receptor beta chains derived from one specimen sequenced in a study of blood T cells in healthy people across ages. For the second PCR, which ran for 7 to 11 cycles, a sample-barcoded 5' primer and a J-beta primer mix were used. Each CDR3 protein is one row after TCRdb ran MiXCR on the 5' RACE reads. The profile covers around 1,700,000 distinct CDR3 sequences, with roughly 27% appearing a single time and 7% to 9% taken by the ten largest. The specimen sequenced was blood. The receptor source for this set is a woman younger than 45 in good health.

There are many counts of this clonotype. CDR3: CASSHSDSWKDTQYF. DNA of the CDR3: TGCGCCAGCAGCCACTCAGACAGCTGGAAGGATACGCAGTATTTT. The chain combines TRBV4-1 with TRBJ2-3; possible D gene TRBD1, 5 bases. V was shortened by 3 bases and J by 6 bases, with 16 bases between the two germline ends. Germline-derived CDR1 and CDR2 are MGHRA and YSYEKL. The length of the CDR3 is 15 residues.

This clonotype was detected a few times. V gene TRBV29-1 combines with J gene TRBJ2-1; D remains unclear. V lost 1 base and J lost 2, with 9 bases in between. The CDR3 spans 14 residues. CDR1 and CDR2 from the germline V gene are SQVTM and ANQGSEA. The CDR3 is CSVEGPRTYNEQFF. DNA for the CDR3: TGCAGCGTTGAAGGCCCCAGGACCTACAATGAGCAGTTCTTC.

This clonotype was found many times. V usage is TRBV7-2 and J usage is TRBJ2-7; TRBD1 aligns across 8 bases. CDR1 is SGHTA, CDR2 FQGNSA, per germline. V shed 3 bases, J shed 6 bases, and the junction held 7 bases outside the gene matches. CDR3 length: 14 residues. The CDR3 is CASSFTGGKSEQYF. The CDR3 nucleotides are TGTGCCAGCAGCTTTACAGGGGGGAAATCCGAGCAGTACTTC.

This chain links TRBV21-1 with TRBJ2-7; TRBD1, as called in the table, went unchecked against the DNA. TRBV21-1 is tagged as a pseudogene. This CDR3 spans 17 amino acids. The CDR3 loop is CASSKARMGQESYEQYF. CDR3 sequence (DNA): TGTGCCAGCAGCAAAGCGCGAATGGGGCAGGAATCCTACGAGCAGTACTTC.

This clonotype was detected ten times or more. The chain recombines TRBV29-1 with TRBJ2-5; D is undetermined. Germline CDR1 is SQVTM and CDR2 is ANQGSEA. The length of the CDR3 is 13 residues. Trimming cost V 1 base and J 4 bases, with 10 bases left between them. The CDR3 loop is CSVEVQGLETQYF. CDR3 bases: TGCAGCGTTGAAGTACAAGGATTAGAGACCCAGTACTTC.

The genes are TRBV6-1 and TRBJ1-1; a possible D gene is TRBD1 (6 bases). V was trimmed by 4 bases and J by 4 bases, leaving 13 bases between them. Germline lookup yields CDR1 MNHNS and CDR2 SASEGT. This CDR3 is built from 14 residues. CDR3 sequence reads: CASSGQGMVTEAFF. CDR3 sequence (DNA): TGTGCCAGCAGTGGGCAGGGGATGGTCACTGAAGCTTTCTTT.

This chain links TRBV7-6 with TRBJ1-5; maybe TRBD1 (6 bases). The CDR3 consists of 16 residues. V shed 1 base and J shed 6 bases, with 16 bases lying between them. Germline lookup yields CDR1 SGHVS and CDR2 FNYEAQ. Here the CDR3 reads CASSLDAGGLIQPQHF. CDR3 nucleotides: TGTGCCAGCAGCTTAGACGCGGGGGGGCTTATTCAGCCCCAGCATTTT.

This clonotype was seen a handful of times. A read error may produce the germline difference seen at one junction end. Here the CDR3 reads CTSNEQRETQYF. As DNA, the CDR3 is TGTACCAGCAATGAACAGAGGGAGACCCAGTACTTC. V is TRBV2 and J is TRBJ2-5, with D uncertain. Germline-derived CDR1 and CDR2 are SNHLY and FYNNEI. This CDR3 is built from 12 residues.

This clonotype was recorded a few times. The V and J genes are TRBV5-1 and TRBJ2-7, with 8 positions matching TRBD2. The last part of the DNA fits TRBJ2-5 better; the J call may be wrong. Germline V gene data show CDR1 as SGHRS and CDR2 as YFSETQ. The CDR3 spans 16 residues. Here the CDR3 DNA reads TGCGCCAGCAGCCTCAAGACTAGCGCGGCCGCAGAGACCCAGTACTTC. This encodes CASSLKTSAAAETQYF.

This clonotype was recorded many times. The V and J genes are TRBV7-2 and TRBJ2-5, with 10 bases that match TRBD2. This CDR3 spans 15 amino acids. CDR1 is SGHTA and CDR2 is FQGNSA in the germline V gene. V trimming: 5 bases; J trimming: 4 bases; junction bases outside the gene matches: 7. The CDR3: CASSIDSGRGETQYF. As DNA, the CDR3 is TGTGCCAGCAGCATAGACAGCGGGAGGGGAGAGACCCAGTACTTC.